A single sample is the source of the 19 T cell receptor beta chains below, sequenced in a study of blood T cell repertoires in COVID-19. Method: immunoSEQ multiplex PCR; TCRdb's copy keeps in-frame clones and lacks some. Here the sample spans a few hundred thousand clones, more than 70% being singletons. What was sequenced was peripheral blood. These receptor sequences come from a woman older than 75 with acute or convalescent COVID-19.

This chain's CDR3 is CASSLRGQGDGYTF. Written as DNA, the CDR3 is TGTGCCAGCAGCTTAAGGGGACAGGGGGATGGCTACACCTTC. The gene calls are TRBV7-9 and TRBJ1-2; 11 bases are a match to TRBD1. This CDR3 contains 14 residues. Germline trimming cut 2 bases from V and 6 bases from J; bases unmatched to any gene: 2. In germline, CDR1 is SEHNR, CDR2 FQNEAQ (reference sequence).

The rearrangement joins TRBV6-1 to TRBJ1-2; possibly TRBD1 for D (6 bases). V lost 1 base and J 2 bases, leaving 17 bases between the germline ends. The CDR3 is 17 residues long. CDR1 MNHNS and CDR2 SASEGT come from the germline V gene. CDR3 DNA sequence: TGTGCCAGCAGTGAAGGTTTTATTTTTGGACAGAACTATGGCTACACCTTC. Translation gives CASSEGFIFGQNYGYTF.

The chain links TRBV21-1 to TRBJ1-4; TRBD1 is the table's D call, not checked against the DNA. TRBV21-1 is annotated as a pseudogene. This CDR3 contains 15 residues. This chain's CDR3 is CASSRDRGLNEKLFF. The CDR3 DNA sequence: TGTGCCAGCAGCAGGGACAGGGGTCTTAATGAAAAACTGTTTTTT.

This chain uses TRBV5-1 with TRBJ2-5; possible D gene TRBD2, 6 bases. Germline CDR1 is SGHRS and CDR2 is YFSETQ. The CDR3 has 14 residues. V was cut by 5 bases and J by 5 bases, with 16 bases left in between. Here the CDR3 reads CASSYRGMRETQYF. The DNA of the CDR3 is TGCGCCAGCAGTTACCGCGGGATGCGGGAGACCCAGTACTTC.

This CDR3 is CASSPSGTGEETQYF. The DNA of the CDR3 is TGCGCCAGCAGCCCCTCCGGGACAGGGGAAGAGACCCAGTACTTC. The chain employs TRBV5-1 and TRBJ2-5; 10 bases fit TRBD1. The CDR3 covers 15 residues. After removal of 4 bases from V and 3 bases from J, the junction contained 6 bases not matched to a gene. CDR1 SGHRS and CDR2 YFSETQ come from the germline V gene.

The chain recombines TRBV25-1 with TRBJ1-6; no firm D call. Germline V gene lookup returns CDR1 MGHDK and CDR2 SYGVNS. V was shortened by 4 bases and J by 7 bases, with 14 bases between the two germline ends. This CDR3 has 15 amino acids. As DNA, the CDR3 is TGTGCCAGCAGTGCCTCGGAGGGCCGGAATTCACCCCTCCACTTT. Translated, it gives CASSASEGRNSPLHF.

The rearrangement uses TRBV3-1 (or the pseudogene TRBV3-2) and TRBJ1-5, with a weak D call TRBD1 (5 bases). The germline V gene encodes CDR1 LGHDT and CDR2 YNNKEL (reference sequence). V was clipped by 0 bases and J by 7 bases, with 10 bases between them. The CDR3 is 14 residues long. The DNA for the CDR3 is TGTGCCAGCAGCCAAGACGCGGCAGGGCAGCCCCAGCATTTT. Translating gives CASSQDAAGQPQHF.

The chain is built from TRBV9 and TRBJ2-3, with TRBD2 as a possible D gene (6 bases). This CDR3 has 16 residues. Germline V gene sequence: CDR1 SGDLS, CDR2 YYNGEE. Trimming removed 2 bases at V and 4 bases at J, with 17 bases between. CDR3 sequence: CASSVRGGDEADTQYF. The CDR3 nucleotides are TGTGCCAGCAGCGTGAGGGGCGGGGATGAGGCAGATACGCAGTATTTT.

This chain connects TRBV24-1 to TRBJ1-2, with D possibly matching TRBD1 (5 bases). The CDR3 is 14 residues long. Per germline, CDR1 KGHDR and CDR2 SFDVKD. V was clipped by 4 bases and J by 5 bases, with 13 bases between them. CDR3 in amino acids: CATSEGGDGYGYTF. CDR3 coding DNA: TGTGCCACCAGTGAGGGAGGGGACGGATATGGCTACACCTTC.

This sequence joins TRBV11-3 and TRBJ1-5; D not resolved. The CDR3 runs 13 residues. V shed 4 bases and J shed 2 bases, with 6 bases lying between them. Germline CDR1 reads SGHNT; CDR2 reads YENEEA. Here the CDR3 DNA reads TGTGCCAGCAGCTCCTCTGGCAATCAGCCCCAGCATTTT. Translation: CASSSSGNQPQHF. The full variable domain, completed using reference TRBV11-3 and TRBJ1-5, is EAGVVQSPRYKIIEKKQPVAFWCNPISGHNTLYWYLQNLGQGPELLIRYENEEAVDDSQLPKDRFSAERLKGVDSTLKIQPAELGDSAVYLCASSSSGNQPQHFGDGTRLSIL.

Comments on this clone: The same CDR3 also results from other DNA sequences found in this sample. The rearrangement uses TRBV28 and TRBJ2-6; TRBD2 matches 7 bases. V dropped 3 bases and J dropped 1; count of bases not matched to a gene: 0. The CDR3 is made up of 15 amino acids. CDR1 is MDHEN and CDR2 is SYDVKM in the germline V gene. Written as DNA, the CDR3 is TGTGCCAGCAGTTTGGGGGGGTCTGGGGCCAACGTCCTGACTTTC. This encodes CASSLGGSGANVLTF.

On this clone: The identical CDR3 is also encoded by other nucleotide sequences in the sample. The chain couples TRBV5-4 to TRBJ1-2, with D perhaps TRBD1 (5 bases). V lost 3 bases and J lost 2, with 8 bases in between. Germline assignment: CDR1 SGHNT and CDR2 YYREEE (reference sequence). This CDR3 contains 13 residues. In nucleotides, the CDR3 is TGTGCCAGCAGCTCCGACAGCAACTATGGCTACACCTTC. Its translation is CASSSDSNYGYTF.

This clone was observed a single time. The chain has TRBV18 and TRBJ2-2; D might be TRBD1 (6 bases). The germline V gene encodes CDR1 KGHSH and CDR2 LQKENI. The CDR3 has 16 amino acids. Trimming cost V 3 bases and J 0 bases, with 11 bases left between them. The CDR3 nucleotides are TGTGCCAGCTCACCCCCGGGACACCCGAACACCGGGGAGCTGTTTTTT. Residues: CASSPPGHPNTGELFF.

This chain uses TRBV6-2 or TRBV6-3 with TRBJ1-1, with D hard to call. The CDR3 consists of 13 residues. Trimming removed 0 bases at V and 2 bases at J, with 4 bases between. The germline V gene has CDR1 MNHEY and CDR2 SVGEGT. CDR3 amino acids: CASSYSTNTEAFF. DNA for the CDR3: TGTGCCAGCAGTTACTCGACTAACACTGAAGCTTTCTTT.

The genes are TRBV4-3 and TRBJ2-3; 7 bases agree with TRBD1. The CDR3 runs 17 residues. The germline V gene encodes CDR1 LGHNA and CDR2 YSLEER. The V gene end was trimmed by 1 base and the J gene end by 0 bases; junction bases not matched to a gene: 7. For the CDR3, the DNA is TGCGCCAGCAGCCAAGTCCGTACAGGGGCTAGCACAGATACGCAGTATTTT. Its translation: CASSQVRTGASTDTQYF.

The chain links TRBV5-3 to TRBJ2-2, with TRBD1 as a possible D gene (6 bases). TRBV5-3 is given ORF status, its function remaining uncertain. The CDR3 spans 14 residues. Trimming stripped 3 bases from V and 0 bases from J, with 6 bases between. Here the CDR3 DNA reads TGTGCCAGAAGCTGGACAGCGAACACCGGGGAGCTGTTTTTT. It encodes CARSWTANTGELFF.

J is TRBJ2-1 and V is TRBV9, with TRBD1 identical over 8 bases. Germline-derived CDR1 and CDR2 are SGDLS and YYNGEE. CDR3 length equals 15 residues. The trim removed 3 bases at V and 0 bases at J, leaving 2 bases unmatched. The CDR3 spells CASSGTGSSYNEQFF. The CDR3 coding sequence is TGTGCCAGCAGCGGGACAGGGAGCTCCTACAATGAGCAGTTCTTC.

CDR3 amino acids: CASNVQVNTEAFF. The DNA for the CDR3 is TGTGCCAGCAACGTACAGGTGAACACTGAAGCTTTCTTT. The V gene is TRBV12-3 or TRBV12-4, the J gene TRBJ1-1, with D perhaps matching TRBD1 (5 bases). The CDR3 is 13 amino acids. The germline V and J ends were trimmed by 7 bases and 0 bases, with 9 bases remaining between them.

The gene calls are TRBV5-1 and TRBJ2-1, with a weak D call TRBD2 (6 bases). The V and J ends lost 6 bases and 0 bases respectively, with 16 bases between them. The CDR3 is 16 residues long. Germline values: CDR1 SGHRS, CDR2 YFSETQ. The CDR3 sequence is CASTRAGPDSYNEQFF. CDR3 nucleotides: TGCGCCAGCACTCGCGCGGGACCTGACTCCTACAATGAGCAGTTCTTC.